These 11 T cell receptor beta chains were sequenced from one sample in a study of shared clonotypes between healthy human individuals. The assay was immunoSEQ multiplex PCR, and TCRdb's table has in-frame clones only and misses some. The sample shows about 2.4 million clones, approximately 94% of them seen only once. Sequencing was performed on naive CD4+ T cells from PBMCs. Described subset: CD45RA+ positively selected. The receptors come from a young man in good health. Some clones in this sample may be carry-over from other donors' samples.

The chain uses TRBV7-6 and TRBJ1-2; 8 nucleotides match TRBD1. The CDR3 has 18 amino acids. Per germline, CDR1 SGHVS and CDR2 FNYEAQ. The J segment lost 2 bases and the V segment lost 2 bases, leaving 13 bases of the junction unmatched. The CDR3 region is CASSLKAGQAESNYGYTF. The CDR3, as DNA: TGTGCCAGCAGCTTAAAAGCGGGACAGGCGGAGTCCAACTATGGCTACACCTTC.

V is TRBV5-4 and J is TRBJ2-5, with D unclear. The J call may be mistaken, given a closer DNA end match to TRBJ2-7. Germline loops: CDR1 SGHNT, CDR2 YYREEE (reference sequence). This CDR3 has 14 amino acids. CDR3 residues: CASSPRGLSYEQYF. The CDR3 nucleotides read TGTGCCAGCAGCCCTCGAGGCCTCTCCTACGAGCAGTACTTC.

CDR3 nucleotides: TGCGCCAGCAGCTTCCGGACTAGCCGTCCCGCCTACGAGCAGTACTTC. Protein sequence: CASSFRTSRPAYEQYF. The chain has TRBV5-1 and TRBJ2-7, with 8 bases matching TRBD2. Trimming cost V 2 bases and J 2 bases; bases outside gene matches: 9. This CDR3 has 16 residues. Germline loops: CDR1 SGHRS, CDR2 YFSETQ.

The table lists this clone with a count of one. The rearrangement uses TRBV2 and TRBJ2-1; D is tentatively TRBD1 or TRBD2 (5 bases each). V was shortened by 3 bases and J by 8 bases, with 14 bases between the two germline ends. The CDR3 has 14 residues. Germline CDR1 SNHLY, CDR2 FYNNEI. The CDR3 reads CASSDGLGVHEQFF. The CDR3 DNA follows: TGTGCCAGCAGTGACGGACTGGGGGTCCATGAGCAGTTCTTC.

The chain links TRBV5-1 to TRBJ2-3; D uncertain. There are 14 residues in the CDR3. The germline V and J ends were trimmed by 3 bases and 3 bases, with 11 bases remaining between them. Germline V lookup: CDR1 SGHRS, CDR2 YFSETQ. CDR3: CASSSGSRTDTQYF. In DNA, the CDR3 is TGCGCCAGCAGCTCTGGATCCAGGACAGATACGCAGTATTTT.

This chain connects TRBV6-6 to TRBJ1-3; D is uncertain. CDR3 length equals 15 residues. Deletions cut 4 bases from V and 1 base from J, with 11 bases between. Per the germline V gene, CDR1 is MNHNY and CDR2 is SVGAGI (reference sequence). The CDR3 bases are TGTGCCAGCAGTTTCGCCCCGGGATCTGGAAACACCATATATTTT. Protein product: CASSFAPGSGNTIYF.

The rearrangement uses TRBV4-1 and TRBJ1-2; D is perhaps TRBD1 (5 bases). In germline, CDR1 is MGHRA, CDR2 YSYEKL. This CDR3 comprises 14 residues. The V end lost 1 base, the J end lost 3 bases, and 9 bases lay between the germline ends. The CDR3 loop is CASSQVARDYGYTF. The DNA for the CDR3 is TGCGCCAGCAGCCAAGTGGCCAGGGACTATGGCTACACCTTC.

The chain is built from TRBV4-1 and TRBJ1-5; tentatively, D is TRBD1 (5 bases). The CDR3 loop spans 17 amino acids. The V and J ends lost 5 bases and 1 base respectively, with 18 bases between them. CDR1 and CDR2 (germline): MGHRA, YSYEKL. CDR3 residues: CASSYRAGRRSNQPQHF. For the CDR3, the DNA is TGCGCCAGCAGCTATCGCGCGGGGCGTCGGAGCAATCAGCCCCAGCATTTT.

This sequence joins TRBV6-6 and TRBJ2-2; unclear D gene. CDR1 is MNHNY and CDR2 is SVGAGI in the germline V gene (reference sequence). V was pared by 0 bases and J by 8 bases, with 10 bases between. The CDR3 has 14 amino acids. This CDR3 reads CASSYSTLRGELFF. The CDR3 DNA reads as TGTGCCAGCAGTTACTCGACCCTTAGGGGGGAGCTGTTTTTT.

This clone turned up a few times. The same CDR3 also results from other DNA sequences found in this sample. This chain links TRBV2 with TRBJ1-2; D is ambiguous. The V end lost 6 bases, the J end lost 1 base, and 9 bases lay between the germline ends. The CDR3 covers 13 residues. CDR1 and CDR2 from the germline V gene are SNHLY and FYNNEI. DNA of the CDR3: TGTGCCAGCAGCGAGGACCGTAACTATGGCTACACCTTC. Its protein is CASSEDRNYGYTF.

V is TRBV7-3 and J is TRBJ2-7, with 7 bases identical to TRBD1. The CDR3 length is 13 residues. With V trimmed by 5 bases and J by 5 bases, 6 bases remained unmatched. Per the germline V gene, CDR1 is SGHTA and CDR2 is FQGTGA. CDR3 nucleotides: TGTGCCAGCAGCCCCAGAGGGGGCCACGAGCAGTACTTC. Protein product: CASSPRGGHEQYF.